This T cell receptor (beta chain) is drawn from a study of T cell changes during pregnancy in multiple sclerosis. This CDR3 is built from 13 residues. Trimming removed 6 bases from V and 3 bases from J, with 11 bases in between. The germline gives CDR1 MDHEN, CDR2 SYDVKM. Data came from immunoSEQ multiplex PCR; TCRdb stores just in-frame clones and leaves some out. The sample shows around 55,000 clones, around 90% of them seen only once. This TCR derives from a female donor with multiple sclerosis, enrolled in a pregnancy study. The rearrangement joins TRBV28 to TRBJ1-1; D is perhaps TRBD1 (5 bases). The sample in question was CD4+ T cells from peripheral blood mononuclear cells, obtained in the first trimester of pregnancy. Written as DNA, the CDR3 is TGTGCCAGCAGACGACAGCCGCACACTGAAGCTTTCTTT. As protein: CASRRQPHTEAFF.